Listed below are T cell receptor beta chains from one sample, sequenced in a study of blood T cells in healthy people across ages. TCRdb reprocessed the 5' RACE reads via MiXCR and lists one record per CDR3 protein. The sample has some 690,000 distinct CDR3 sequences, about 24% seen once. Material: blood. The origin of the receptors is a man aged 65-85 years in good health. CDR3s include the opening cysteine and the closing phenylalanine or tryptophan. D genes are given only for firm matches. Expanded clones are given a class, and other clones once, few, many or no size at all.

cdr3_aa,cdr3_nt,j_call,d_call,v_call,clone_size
CASNHLGAYEQYF,TGTGCCAGCAACCACCTGGGCGCCTACGAGCAGTACTTC,TRBJ2-7,NA,TRBV27,many
CASSLVSGVSGANVLTF,TGTGCCAGCAGCTTAGTGAGCGGGGTCTCTGGGGCCAACGTCCTGACTTTC,TRBJ2-6,TRBD2,TRBV7-2,few
CSADGQGRNSPLHF,TGCAGTGCTGACGGACAGGGGCGGAATTCACCCCTCCACTTT,TRBJ1-6,TRBD1,TRBV20-1,NA
CASSFQGLLNTEAFF,TGTGCCAGCAGTTTCCAGGGTCTCCTGAACACTGAAGCTTTCTTT,TRBJ1-1,NA,TRBV12-3/TRBV12-4,NA
CASSEPGRVTDTQYF,TGTGCCAGCAGTGAGCCGGGACGGGTCACAGATACGCAGTATTTT,TRBJ2-3,NA,TRBV28,NA
CASSYSAEWEQFF,TGTGCCAGCAGTTACTCGGCTGAATGGGAGCAGTTCTTC,TRBJ2-1,NA,TRBV6-2/TRBV6-3,NA
CASSLTGDGEQYF,TGCGCCAGCAGCTTGACAGGGGACGGCGAGCAGTACTTC,TRBJ2-7,TRBD1,TRBV5-1,NA
CSASGLTSTDTQYF,TGCAGTGCTAGTGGGCTGACTAGCACAGATACGCAGTATTTT,TRBJ2-3,NA,TRBV20-1,NA
CASSQSQMMSGNTIYF,TGTGCCAGCAGCCAATCCCAGATGATGAGCGGAAACACCATATATTTT,TRBJ1-3,NA,TRBV3-1,few
CASSLASGAYNEQFF,TGTGCCAGCAGCTTAGCTAGCGGGGCGTACAATGAGCAGTTCTTC,TRBJ2-1,TRBD2,TRBV11-3,few
CASGRTGRSGNTIYF,TGTGCCAGCGGCAGGACAGGACGCTCTGGAAACACCATATATTTT,TRBJ1-3,TRBD1,TRBV6-5,NA
CASSSGYGRAESSTGELFF,TGTGCCAGCAGTTCGGGGTACGGGAGGGCCGAATCGAGCACCGGGGAGCTGTTTTTT,TRBJ2-2,TRBD2,TRBV6-2/TRBV6-3,NA
CSARDEGSEAFF,TGCAGTGCTCGCGACGAGGGGTCTGAAGCTTTCTTT,TRBJ1-1,NA,TRBV20-1,NA
CASSPTGASLQPQHF,TGTGCCAGCTCACCGACAGGGGCTAGTCTACAGCCCCAGCATTTT,TRBJ1-5,TRBD1,TRBV18,few
CASSSDKLRGQGVAGNTIYF,TGTGCCAGCAGCTCCGACAAGCTTCGCGGACAGGGGGTAGCTGGAAACACCATATATTTT,TRBJ1-3,TRBD1,TRBV7-2,NA
CASSHDRGEEKLFF,TGTGCCAGCAGTCACGACAGGGGTGAAGAAAAACTGTTTTTT,TRBJ1-4,TRBD1,TRBV27,few
CARGGYGANVLTF,TGTGCCAGGGGCGGGTACGGGGCCAACGTCCTGACTTTC,TRBJ2-6,NA,TRBV2,NA
CASLWTSSTDTQYF,TGTGCCAGCCTGTGGACTTCCAGCACAGATACGCAGTATTTT,TRBJ2-3,NA,TRBV6-1,NA
CASSQLAGNTGELFF,TGTGCCAGCAGCCAGTTAGCGGGCAACACCGGGGAGCTGTTTTTT,TRBJ2-2,TRBD2,TRBV14,NA
CASSLLQTSERGNTIYF,TGTGCCAGCAGTTTACTCCAAACGTCGGAACGGGGAAACACCATATATTTT,TRBJ1-3,NA,TRBV12-3/TRBV12-4,many
CASSAWSPPTDTQYF,TGTGCCAGCAGCGCCTGGTCCCCCCCCACAGATACGCAGTATTTT,TRBJ2-3,NA,TRBV7-2,few
CSVETSIGYEQFF,TGCAGCGTTGAGACTAGTATCGGGTATGAGCAGTTCTTC,TRBJ2-1,NA,TRBV29-1,few
CASSLFGGGVTEAFF,TGTGCCAGCAGCTTATTTGGGGGCGGGGTCACTGAAGCTTTCTTT,TRBJ1-1,NA,TRBV7-3,NA
CASSPGTKNGYTF,TGTGCCAGCTCCCCCGGGACCAAGAATGGCTACACCTTC,TRBJ1-2,NA,TRBV18,few
CASSSMGERKDTQYF,TGTGCCAGCAGCTCTATGGGGGAGCGAAAAGATACGCAGTATTTT,TRBJ2-3,NA,TRBV11-2,NA
CASSRLDADPYNEQFF,TGTGCCAGCAGCCGATTGGACGCGGACCCCTACAATGAGCAGTTCTTC,TRBJ2-1,NA,TRBV3-1,NA
CASRPQGSSYNSPLHF,TGTGCCAGCAGGCCACAGGGGAGCTCCTATAATTCACCCCTCCACTTT,TRBJ1-6,TRBD1,TRBV7-2,few
CASSEGRDIYGYTF,TGTGCCAGCAGTGAAGGCCGGGATATCTATGGCTACACCTTC,TRBJ1-2,NA,TRBV25-1,NA
CGALGLANSYNEQFF,TGCGGGGCCCTGGGACTAGCAAACTCCTACAATGAGCAGTTCTTC,TRBJ2-1,TRBD2,TRBV20-1,few
CASSPRQADTQYF,TGTGCCAGCTCACCGAGGCAAGCAGATACGCAGTATTTT,TRBJ2-3,NA,TRBV18,NA
CASSQWGPPKDTQYF,TGTGCCAGCAGCCAATGGGGACCGCCCAAGGATACGCAGTATTTT,TRBJ2-3,NA,TRBV12-3/TRBV12-4,NA
CASSLVKLGEQYF,TGTGCCAGCAGCTTAGTTAAGCTTGGCGAGCAGTACTTC,TRBJ2-7,NA,TRBV7-2,few
CSASTRGIETDTQYF,TGCAGTGCTAGCACCAGGGGGATTGAGACAGATACGCAGTATTTT,TRBJ2-3,TRBD1,TRBV20-1,few
CSASTPSGFSNQPQHF,TGCAGTGCTAGTACCCCATCAGGGTTTTCCAATCAGCCCCAGCATTTT,TRBJ1-5,NA,TRBV20-1,many
CASREPGLAGLREQFF,TGTGCCAGCAGGGAACCCGGGCTGGCTGGGCTTAGGGAGCAGTTCTTC,TRBJ2-1,NA,TRBV7-3,few
CASSEEFLGYGETQYF,TGTGCCAGCAGTGAAGAGTTTTTGGGGTACGGAGAGACCCAGTACTTC,TRBJ2-5,NA,TRBV2,few
CASSLHPSRGSTDTQYF,TGTGCCAGCAGCTTGCACCCTTCCAGGGGGAGCACAGATACGCAGTATTTT,TRBJ2-3,TRBD1,TRBV11-2,many
CASSPSPSGGLDAQYF,TGTGCCAGCAGCCCGTCGCCTAGCGGGGGATTAGATGCGCAGTATTTT,TRBJ2-3,TRBD2,TRBV12-3/TRBV12-4,NA
CSARVAGVGVRTEAFF,TGCAGTGCTAGAGTTGCAGGGGTAGGGGTTCGGACTGAAGCTTTCTTT,TRBJ1-1,NA,TRBV20-1,NA
CASSWGGGSFFGNTIYF,TGTGCCAGCAGCTGGGGAGGGGGCAGCTTCTTTGGAAACACCATATATTTT,TRBJ1-3,TRBD1,TRBV5-5,few
CASSSENVYNEQFF,TGTGCCAGCAGCTCCGAAAACGTCTACAATGAGCAGTTCTTC,TRBJ2-1,NA,TRBV7-9,NA
CSASSEDWRESDEQFF,TGTAGTGCTAGCTCGGAGGATTGGCGGGAGTCGGATGAGCAGTTCTTC,TRBJ2-1,TRBD2,TRBV20-1,many
CASSWDRGLDTEAFF,TGTGCCAGCAGCTGGGACAGGGGGTTGGATACTGAAGCTTTCTTT,TRBJ1-1,TRBD1,TRBV6-1,NA
CASRHAGLASDEQFF,TGTGCCAGCAGACACGCGGGACTGGCATCGGATGAGCAGTTCTTC,TRBJ2-1,NA,TRBV12-3/TRBV12-4,NA
CASSVDGGGMNTEAFF,TGTGCCAGCAGCGTAGACGGGGGAGGTATGAACACTGAAGCTTTCTTT,TRBJ1-1,NA,TRBV9,few
CASSFQGTYSNQPQHF,TGTGCCAGCAGTTTCCAGGGGACATATAGCAATCAGCCCCAGCATTTT,TRBJ1-5,NA,TRBV12-3/TRBV12-4,few
CASSQLGQEAFF,TGTGCCAGCTCACAACTCGGACAAGAAGCTTTCTTT,TRBJ1-1,NA,TRBV18,few
CASSPSQGGYTF,TGTGCCAGCAGCCCATCCCAGGGAGGCTACACCTTC,TRBJ1-2,NA,TRBV27,few
CASSVSVTGANVLTF,TGCGCCAGCAGCGTGTCTGTCACTGGGGCCAACGTCCTGACTTTC,TRBJ2-6,NA,TRBV5-1,NA
CATSEPGLGTGELFF,TGTGCCACCAGTGAACCGGGTTTAGGTACCGGGGAGCTGTTTTTT,TRBJ2-2,NA,TRBV24-1,many